These 31 T cell receptor beta chains were all obtained from the same sample, sequenced in a study of blood T cell repertoires in COVID-19. Clones were read by immunoSEQ multiplex PCR, and TCRdb kept only the in-frame ones, dropping some. The data contain 200,000 to 250,000 clones, roughly four fifths of them seen just once; the ten biggest clones take up 4.7%. Sequenced input: peripheral blood. These receptors all come from a woman in her seventies with acute or convalescent COVID-19.

This clone has just a few counts. The chain has TRBV3-1 (or the pseudogene TRBV3-2) and TRBJ2-7, with 9 bases fitting TRBD2. The junction had 9 bases not matched to a gene; V was cut back by 5 bases and J by 7 bases. This CDR3 comprises 14 residues. Germline CDR1 reads LGHDT; CDR2 reads YNNKEL (reference sequence). As DNA, the CDR3 is TGTGCCAGCAGCGGCAGCGGGGGGCTCGGAGAGCAGTACTTC. Translating it yields CASSGSGGLGEQYF.

Only a few counts were recorded for this clone. The chain combines TRBV5-1 with TRBJ1-5; D is ambiguous. The germline gives CDR1 SGHRS, CDR2 YFSETQ. The V end was cut by 2 bases, the J end by 3 bases, with 6 bases between. The CDR3 runs to 13 residues. CDR3 loop: CASSFSPNQPQHF. The CDR3 DNA follows: TGCGCCAGCAGCTTTTCTCCCAATCAGCCCCAGCATTTT.

This rearrangement joins TRBV19 to TRBJ2-7; D is perhaps TRBD1 (6 bases). CDR1 LNHDA and CDR2 SQIVND come from the germline V gene (reference sequence). Trimming removed 4 bases from V and 3 bases from J, with 13 bases in between. The CDR3 is made up of 14 amino acids. CDR3 sequence (DNA): TGTGCCAGTAGTAATCAGGGGCGCTTCTACGAGCAGTACTTC. It codes for CASSNQGRFYEQYF.

CDR3 protein: CASSPPPGQGNTGELFF. In nucleotides, the CDR3 is TGTGCCAGCAGTCCTCCCCCGGGACAGGGGAACACCGGGGAGCTGTTTTTT. The chain carries TRBV28 and TRBJ2-2; TRBD1 aligns across 9 bases. J was trimmed by 1 base and V by 5 bases; bases with no gene match: 8. CDR1 and CDR2 (germline): MDHEN, SYDVKM. This CDR3 contains 17 residues.

The chain is built from TRBV4-2 and TRBJ2-2; weak D call: TRBD2 (7 bases). This CDR3 is 16 amino acids long. V lost 4 bases to trimming and J lost 5 bases, with 17 bases between them. In germline, CDR1 is LGHNA, CDR2 YNFKEQ. This CDR3 reads CASSPRLGGVTGELFF. CDR3 sequence (DNA): TGTGCCAGCAGCCCACGGCTAGGGGGGGTAACCGGGGAGCTGTTTTTT.

This clone was seen more than once but under ten times. V usage is TRBV6-5 and J usage is TRBJ1-1; D may be TRBD1 (6 bases). This CDR3 has 12 residues. Trimming shortened V by 5 bases and J by 5 bases, and 9 bases separated the two germline ends. Germline V lookup: CDR1 MNHEY, CDR2 SVGAGI. CDR3: CASSRGGTEAFF. The CDR3 coding sequence is TGTGCCAGCAGTAGGGGGGGAACTGAAGCTTTCTTT.

The V call is TRBV18, the J call TRBJ2-5; weak D call: TRBD1 (6 bases). The length of the CDR3 is 15 residues. V lost 0 bases, J lost 1 base, and 9 bases lay in between. Germline V lookup: CDR1 KGHSH, CDR2 LQKENI. This CDR3 reads CASSPPNRAQETQYF. CDR3 bases: TGTGCCAGCTCACCACCGAACAGGGCCCAAGAGACCCAGTACTTC.

V usage is TRBV6-6 and J usage is TRBJ1-2; 11 bases are a match to TRBD1. The V gene end was trimmed by 7 bases and the J gene end by 7 bases; junction bases not matched to a gene: 8. The germline CDR1 and CDR2 sequences are MNHNY and SVGAGI (reference sequence). This CDR3 comprises 14 residues. The CDR3 spells CASTGQGESGGYTF. CDR3 sequence (DNA): TGTGCCAGCACGGGACAGGGGGAGTCCGGTGGCTACACCTTC.

This clone came up once. This rearrangement joins TRBV19 to TRBJ1-4; 9 nucleotides agree with TRBD1. Trimming at V came to 8 bases and at J to 8 bases, leaving 6 bases not matched to a gene. In germline, CDR1 is LNHDA, CDR2 SQIVND (reference sequence). The CDR3 has 13 residues. CDR3 sequence: CASGDRGNEKLFF. DNA of the CDR3: TGTGCCAGTGGTGACAGGGGGAACGAAAAACTGTTTTTT. The entire variable domain, with the rest obtained from reference TRBV19 and TRBJ1-4, is as follows: DGGITQSPKYLFRKEGQNVTLSCEQNLNHDAMYWYRQDPGQGLRLIYYSQIVNDFQKGDIAEGYSVSREKKESFPLTVTSAQKNPTAFYLCASGDRGNEKLFFGSGTQLSVL.

The CDR3 DNA reads TGTGCCACCAGCAGAGTACCTAGCGGGGGACTAAGCACAGATACGCAGTATTTT. It codes for CATSRVPSGGLSTDTQYF. The V gene is TRBV15, the J gene TRBJ2-3; 10 bases align to TRBD2. Germline CDR1 is LNHNV and CDR2 is YYDKDF (reference sequence). The V and J ends lost 1 base and 0 bases, in that order; junction bases with no gene match: 7. The CDR3 sequence is 18 residues long. The complete variable domain, with remaining parts taken from reference TRBV15 and TRBJ2-3, reads DAMVIQNPRYQVTQFGKPVTLSCSQTLNHNVMYWYQQKSSQAPKLLFHYYDKDFNNEADTPDNFQSRRPNTSFCFLDIRSPGLGDTAMYLCATSRVPSGGLSTDTQYFGPGTRLTVL.

The chain joins TRBV18 to TRBJ2-7; a possible D gene is TRBD1 (6 bases). This CDR3 is built from 14 residues. Between the trimmed V and J ends, which lost 3 bases and 3 bases, there was a span of 12 bases. Germline V lookup: CDR1 KGHSH, CDR2 LQKENI. CDR3 nucleotide sequence: TGTGCCAGCTCACCCCGACGGGACAACTACGAGCAGTACTTC. It codes for CASSPRRDNYEQYF.

This sequence joins TRBV11-2 and TRBJ2-2; 8 nucleotides match TRBD1. V trimming: 1 base; J trimming: 6 bases; junction bases outside the gene matches: 4. CDR1 and CDR2 (germline): SGHAT, FQNNGV. CDR3 length equals 15 residues. CDR3 protein: CASSLGTGSSGELFF. In DNA, the CDR3 is TGTGCCAGCAGCTTAGGGACAGGGTCGTCCGGGGAGCTGTTTTTT. The entire variable domain, with the rest obtained from reference TRBV11-2 and TRBJ2-2, is as follows: EAGVAQSPRYKIIEKRQSVAFWCNPISGHATLYWYQQILGQGPKLLIQFQNNGVVDDSQLPKDRFSAERLKGVDSTLKIQPAKLEDSAVYLCASSLGTGSSGELFFGEGSRLTVL.

This rearrangement joins TRBV14 to TRBJ2-1, with D perhaps matching TRBD1 (6 bases). Looked up from germline, CDR1 is SGHDN and CDR2 is FVKESK. This CDR3 is built from 15 residues. Trimming left V 1 base short and J 7 bases short, with 14 bases between. CDR3 sequence (DNA): TGTGCCAGCAGCCAAGGCACAGGGCGATCAAATGAGCAGTTCTTC. Translated: CASSQGTGRSNEQFF.

This chain joins TRBV24-1 and TRBJ1-2; 8 nucleotides match TRBD1. Germline V gene lookup returns CDR1 KGHDR and CDR2 SFDVKD. The CDR3 runs 13 residues. V lost 2 bases and J lost 10; bases outside the gene matches: 5. The CDR3 is CATSDSGQVPYTF. Here the CDR3 DNA reads TGTGCCACCAGTGATTCGGGACAGGTCCCCTACACCTTC.

This rearrangement joins TRBV30 to TRBJ1-3; no definite D call. The ends were cut back, 0 bases at V and 4 bases at J, with 13 bases in the middle. Germline V CDR1 and CDR2: GTSNPN, SVGIG (reference sequence). This CDR3 spans 15 amino acids. CDR3 in DNA: TGTGCCTGGAGTGTAATCTGGCAGTTCGGAAACACCATATATTTT. It is translated as CAWSVIWQFGNTIYF.

This chain links TRBV27 with TRBJ1-1; D is undetermined. The CDR3 covers 14 residues. Trimming removed 0 bases at V and 0 bases at J, with 5 bases between. The germline gives CDR1 MNHEY, CDR2 SMNVEV (reference sequence). CDR3 nucleotide sequence: TGTGCCAGCAGTTTATCAGACATGAACACTGAAGCTTTCTTT. Amino acids: CASSLSDMNTEAFF.

The J gene is TRBJ1-3, the V gene TRBV4-3; weak D call: TRBD1 (6 bases). The CDR3 consists of 14 residues. V lost 1 base and J lost 2, with 6 bases in between. Germline V lookup: CDR1 LGHNA, CDR2 YSLEER. CDR3 nucleotide sequence: TGCGCCAGCAGCCAAGGGACAGCTGGAAACACCATATATTTT. Translation gives CASSQGTAGNTIYF.

This clone has ten or more counts. The chain employs TRBV10-3 and TRBJ2-1; possibly TRBD1 for D (6 bases). V lost 6 bases and J 2 bases, leaving 11 bases between the germline ends. There are 14 residues in the CDR3. The germline CDR1 and CDR2 sequences are ENHRY and SYGVKD. In DNA, the CDR3 is TGTGCCATCAGGAGGGACACTCCCTACAATGAGCAGTTCTTC. Translation: CAIRRDTPYNEQFF.

This sequence joins TRBV5-1 and TRBJ2-1; 7 bases agree with TRBD1. After removal of 0 bases from V and 5 bases from J, the junction contained 5 bases not matched to a gene. The CDR3 runs 15 residues. The germline V gene has CDR1 SGHRS and CDR2 YFSETQ. The CDR3, as DNA: TGCGCCAGCAGCTTGGCGACAGGGCGCAACAATGAGCAGTTCTTC. Its protein product is CASSLATGRNNEQFF.

The table lists this clone with a count of one. The chain uses TRBV10-2 and TRBJ1-2; TRBD1 might be the D (6 bases). The germline CDR1 and CDR2 sequences are WSHSY and SAAADI. V shed 4 bases and J shed 6 bases, with 24 bases lying between them. The CDR3 spans 17 residues. The CDR3: CASSATGTKQGAHGYTF. CDR3 in DNA: TGCGCCAGCAGTGCGACCGGGACAAAGCAGGGTGCCCATGGCTACACCTTC.

The chain recombines TRBV25-1 with TRBJ1-2; 7 positions match TRBD1. The junction had 11 bases not matched to a gene; V was cut back by 5 bases and J by 8 bases. The CDR3 contains 14 residues. CDR1 and CDR2 (germline): MGHDK, SYGVNS. In DNA form, the CDR3 reads TGTGCCAGCAGTTCATACAGGGGTACAGAGGGCTACACCTTC. As protein: CASSSYRGTEGYTF.

The V and J genes are TRBV5-1 and TRBJ2-7; D remains unclear. The V end lost 0 bases, the J end lost 0 bases, and 13 bases lay between the germline ends. The CDR3 spans 16 residues. Germline CDR1 SGHRS, CDR2 YFSETQ. In DNA, the CDR3 is TGCGCCAGCAGCTTGGGAGGATCCCTAACCTCCTACGAGCAGTACTTC. Its protein is CASSLGGSLTSYEQYF.

V and J are TRBV4-2 and TRBJ1-2, with 10 bases aligning to TRBD1. V lost 5 bases to trimming and J lost 3 bases; unmatched junction nucleotides: 3. Germline values: CDR1 LGHNA, CDR2 YNFKEQ. This CDR3 comprises 14 residues. The CDR3 DNA reads as TGTGCCAGCAGCTCGGGGACAGGGGACTATGGCTACACCTTC. It translates to CASSSGTGDYGYTF.

CDR3 nucleotides: TGTGCCAGCAGCGTAGAGTCCTTGAGGGGGTCACCCCTCCACTTT. This codes for CASSVESLRGSPLHF. The chain combines TRBV9 with TRBJ1-6, with D tentatively TRBD1 (6 bases). Trimming removed 0 bases at V and 10 bases at J, with 14 bases between. Germline CDR1 and CDR2: SGDLS and YYNGEE. The CDR3 contains 15 residues.

Only a few counts were recorded for this clone. The chain couples TRBV30 to TRBJ1-2, with D maybe TRBD1 (5 bases). This CDR3 is built from 14 residues. The ends were cut back, 0 bases at V and 6 bases at J, with 14 bases in the middle. CDR1 is GTSNPN, CDR2 SVGIG, per germline (reference sequence). The CDR3, as DNA: TGTGCCTGGAGTGTAACAAGGACATCCAATGGCTACACCTTC. The encoded protein is CAWSVTRTSNGYTF.

The V call is TRBV29-1, the J call TRBJ2-7, with D perhaps TRBD1 (6 bases). V was shortened by 4 bases and J by 9 bases, with 16 bases between the two germline ends. Germline V gives CDR1 SQVTM, CDR2 ANQGSEA. The CDR3 extends over 12 amino acids. The CDR3 region has the DNA TGCAGCGTTGTATTGCAGGGGCCTCCGCAGTACTTC. It is translated as CSVVLQGPPQYF.

The V gene is TRBV9, the J gene TRBJ2-3; D might be TRBD2 (7 bases). V dropped 2 bases and J dropped 4 bases, with 14 bases sitting between them. The CDR3 has 15 residues. CDR1 and CDR2 from the germline V gene are SGDLS and YYNGEE. The CDR3 DNA sequence: TGTGCCAGCAGCGTTCGGGGGGCTCCTCCAGATACGCAGTATTTT. Its protein product is CASSVRGAPPDTQYF.

This chain links TRBV19 with TRBJ1-6, with D possibly TRBD1 on 6 matching bases. With 3 bases removed from V and 0 bases from J, the gap between germline ends came to 18 bases. The germline gives CDR1 LNHDA, CDR2 SQIVND (reference sequence). The CDR3 spans 19 residues. The CDR3 coding sequence is TGTGCCAGTAGTATGAGGGACAAGGGGCCAAGCTCCTATAATTCACCCCTCCACTTT. Translating gives CASSMRDKGPSSYNSPLHF.

This rearrangement joins TRBV6-5 to TRBJ2-7; 7 nucleotides match TRBD1. CDR1 and CDR2 (germline): MNHEY, SVGAGI. Trimming at V came to 5 bases and at J to 0 bases, leaving 4 bases not matched to a gene. The CDR3 is made up of 14 amino acids. This CDR3 reads CASSPGQISYEQYF. In DNA, the CDR3 is TGTGCCAGCAGTCCGGGACAGATCTCCTACGAGCAGTACTTC.

J is TRBJ1-6 and V is TRBV6-6; no reliable D call. The V end lost 6 bases, the J end lost 4 bases, and 13 bases lay between the germline ends. Germline V gene data show CDR1 as MNHNY and CDR2 as SVGAGI (reference sequence). CDR3 length equals 15 residues. CDR3 in DNA: TGTGCCAGCAGGGGCCACTCTGGGTATAATTCACCCCTCCACTTT. Its translation is CASRGHSGYNSPLHF.

This clone occurred a few times. The chain combines TRBV5-1 with TRBJ1-3; TRBD1 matches at 10 bases. The CDR3 is made up of 16 amino acids. After removal of 4 bases from V and 1 base from J, the junction contained 5 bases not matched to a gene. CDR1 and CDR2 from the germline V gene are SGHRS and YFSETQ. CDR3 protein: CASSVGTGVSGNTIYF. As DNA, the CDR3 is TGCGCCAGCAGCGTCGGGACAGGGGTTTCTGGAAACACCATATATTTT.